This TCR beta chain was obtained from a study of shared T cell receptors in the human thymus. Produced via immunoSEQ multiplex PCR; TCRdb's table is partial and in-frame only. The repertoire consists of about 660,000 clones, with approximately 90% occurring once and the leading ten covering 0.0095% to 0.013%. The CDR3 consists of 17 residues. Trimming took 8 bases from V and 4 from J, leaving 27 bases between them. CDR1 SGHAT and CDR2 FQNNGV come from the germline V gene. The same sample was also studied in work on human thymus T cells. As that report states: Thymic tissue was derived from resections collected during corrective heart surgery. Seemingly biased V and J gene usage marked thymic and blood repertoires. Related studies noted strongly shared thymic repertoires across unrelated people.

Sequenced: thymocytes. This rearrangement joins TRBV11-2 to TRBJ2-7; a possible D gene is TRBD2 (5 bases). The TCR originated in a boy in the first two years of life with a congenital heart defect. In DNA form, the CDR3 reads TGTGCCAGCGCCAACCCCGCTTCGGGTGGGAGACTATACGAGCAGTACTTC. Translating it yields CASANPASGGRLYEQYF.